The sequence of this TCR beta chain was determined in a study of Graves' ophthalmopathy and Graves' hyperthyroidism listed by TCRdb under 2018. About the investigation overall: Peripheral blood samples were taken at the time of initial diagnosis, before any treatment was given. For independent validation, a separate cohort was made up of some 18 hyperthyroidism patients plus 17 patients who later progressed from hyperthyroidism to ophthalmopathy. To tell Graves' ophthalmopathy apart from Graves' hyperthyroidism, and to predict which patients would progress to ophthalmopathy, the study relied on TCR beta repertoire signatures. In more than five hyperthyroidism patients, the T-cell repertoires found in thyroid tissue were compared with those found in blood. To explore V-J signatures that separate ophthalmopathy from hyperthyroidism, a discovery set of fewer than 110 patients was enrolled, consisting of under 50 with ophthalmopathy and roughly 59 with stable hyperthyroidism. Following sample collection, hyperthyroidism patients were given methimazole at a starting dose of 30 mg daily, and ophthalmopathy patients were given high-dose intravenous methylprednisolone. In total, approximately 130 blood samples were TCR-sequenced: 40 to 45 ophthalmopathy, some 75 hyperthyroidism and approximately 17 hyperthyroidism-to-ophthalmopathy patients. The research as a whole found: Most of the expanded thyroid clonotypes with a frequency above 0.001 were also detected in blood, and it was suggested that the thyroid immune response may be reflected by blood repertoires. No statistical method was used to predetermine the sample size, and group allocation was not hidden from the investigators. In validation, the model predicted ophthalmopathy progression with about 70% sensitivity and less than 80% specificity; 12 predicted patients were CT-confirmed with GO in a median of approximately 6.5 months. In cross-validation, the 13-signature model distinguished ophthalmopathy from stable hyperthyroidism with less than 90% sensitivity and roughly 84% specificity, while in the test set the corresponding values were about 79% and 69%.

At the junction V is shortened by 0 bases and J by 5 bases, with 15 bases in between. The CDR3 covers 17 residues, taking in both the cysteine and the phenylalanine. Of all the DNA, just the CDR3 is kept, 51 bases in frame from base 1. Per the germline V gene, SGDLS is the CDR1 and YYNGEE is the CDR2. TCR beta CDR3 regions were amplified from RNA transcripts for repertoire sequencing. A first-round RT-PCR used HTBI primers with the Qiagen OneStep RT-PCR kit, followed by a second-round multiplex PCR, size selection and purification. The libraries underwent paired-end sequencing with 100 bp reads on an Illumina HiSeq2000. On the study's bioinformatics: SOAPnuke was used to process the reads, throwing out any read that had adapters, had uncalled bases, had a mean Phred below 15, or lacked an exact constant-primer or identifier match. COPE v1.2.5 was used to merge high-quality paired reads. Unique nucleotide sequences were defined as clonotypes and aligned to IMGT TRB V, D and J references using MiTCR v1.1. The analysis was limited to V-J combinations with a frequency above 0.0001, which together covered 99% to 99.2% of repertoires. A TCR clonal expansion and chaos score per V-J combination was defined as the ratio of F50 clonal expansion to chaos observed in the TCRdist matrix. Welch's t-statistics and random forest were used to reduce features to about a dozen V-J combinations, which were fed into a naive Bayes classifier. Thyroid-blood repertoire similarity was quantified with the Morisita-Horn index. TCRdb's own reprocessing of the public reads used fastp at Q25 and MiXCR and kept productive beta chains. Identical CDR3 protein sequences are pooled into one entry, listed with their most common genes and DNA. These V and J calls rely on TCRdb rather than the paper's analysis. Present in this sample are about 700,000 distinct CDR3 sequences, approximately 40% of which were seen just once. The ten most abundant clones make up approximately 46% of the sample.

There are many counts of this clonotype. The antigen it recognizes is unknown. The input lacks base qualities; no much larger clone sits a single base away. Patients with ophthalmopathy had moderately to severely active disease, with a Clinical Activity Score of 3 or more, a NOSPECS grade of 4 or more, and a disease duration of less than 3 months. Anyone with other autoimmune diseases, uncontrolled infections, pregnancy or lactation was excluded from the study. Clinical symptoms, serum thyroxine, TRAb, thyroid ultrasound and orbital computed tomography were used for diagnosis. PBMCs were isolated from about 10 ml of fresh peripheral blood by Ficoll-Paque density gradient centrifugation. Trizol reagent was used to extract the total RNA, and its quality was then checked on an Agilent 2100 Bioanalyzer.

Sequences were obtained from peripheral blood. The rearrangement joined TRBV9 to TRBJ1-6; the D gene lacks a confident call. The TCR comes from an adult man with Graves' ophthalmopathy. In nucleotides, the sequence is TGTGCCAGCAGCGTAGGTCCCCAGTCGAACCATAATTCACCCCTCCACTTT. Its protein reads: CASSVGPQSNHNSPLHF.